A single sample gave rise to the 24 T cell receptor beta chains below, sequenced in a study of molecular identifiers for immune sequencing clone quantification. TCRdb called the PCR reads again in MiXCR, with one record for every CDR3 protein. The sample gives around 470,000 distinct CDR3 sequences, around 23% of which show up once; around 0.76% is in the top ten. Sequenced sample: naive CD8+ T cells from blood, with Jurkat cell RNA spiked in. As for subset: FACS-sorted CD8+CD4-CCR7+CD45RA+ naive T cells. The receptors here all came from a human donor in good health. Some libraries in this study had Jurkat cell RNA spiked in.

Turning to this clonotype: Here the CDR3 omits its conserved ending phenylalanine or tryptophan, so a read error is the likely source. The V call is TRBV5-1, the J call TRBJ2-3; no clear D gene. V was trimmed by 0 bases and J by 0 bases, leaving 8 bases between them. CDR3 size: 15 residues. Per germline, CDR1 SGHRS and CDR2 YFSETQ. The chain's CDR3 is CASSLVGHSTDTQYL. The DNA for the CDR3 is TGCGCCAGCAGCTTGGTAGGCCATAGCACAGATACGCAGTATCTT.

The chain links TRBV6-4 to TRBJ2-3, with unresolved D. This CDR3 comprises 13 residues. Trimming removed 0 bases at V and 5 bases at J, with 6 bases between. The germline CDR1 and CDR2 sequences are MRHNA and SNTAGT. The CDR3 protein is CASSDSPLDTQYF. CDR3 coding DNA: TGTGCCAGCAGTGACTCCCCCCTAGATACGCAGTATTTT.

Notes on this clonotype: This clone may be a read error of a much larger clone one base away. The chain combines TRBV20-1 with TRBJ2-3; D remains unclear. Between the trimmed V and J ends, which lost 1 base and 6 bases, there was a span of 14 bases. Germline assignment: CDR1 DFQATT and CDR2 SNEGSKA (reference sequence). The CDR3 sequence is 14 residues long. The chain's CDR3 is CSARALRLGDTQYF. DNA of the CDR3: TGCAGTGCTAGAGCCCTGAGGTTGGGGGATACGCAGTATTTT.

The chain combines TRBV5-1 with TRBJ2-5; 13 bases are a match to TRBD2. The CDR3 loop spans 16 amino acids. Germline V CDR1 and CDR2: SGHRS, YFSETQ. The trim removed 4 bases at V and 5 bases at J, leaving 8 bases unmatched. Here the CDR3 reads CASSEGLAGDGETQYF. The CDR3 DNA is TGCGCCAGCAGCGAAGGACTAGCGGGAGACGGGGAGACCCAGTACTTC.

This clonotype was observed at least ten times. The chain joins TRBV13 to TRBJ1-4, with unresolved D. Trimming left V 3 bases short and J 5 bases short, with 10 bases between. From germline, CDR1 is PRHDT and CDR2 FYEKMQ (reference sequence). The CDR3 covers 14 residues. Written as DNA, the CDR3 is TGTGCCAGCAGCTTTCGGACTGAGAATGAAAAACTGTTTTTT. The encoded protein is CASSFRTENEKLFF.

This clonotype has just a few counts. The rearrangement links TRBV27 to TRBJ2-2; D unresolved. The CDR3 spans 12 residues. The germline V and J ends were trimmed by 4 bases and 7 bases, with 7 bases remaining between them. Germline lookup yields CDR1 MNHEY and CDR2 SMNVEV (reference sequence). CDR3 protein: CASSSIHGELFF. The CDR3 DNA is TGTGCCAGCAGTTCCATTCACGGGGAGCTGTTTTTT.

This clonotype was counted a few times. The CDR3 is CASSVGFGSPLHF. The CDR3 bases are TGCGCCAGCAGTGTTGGATTCGGTTCACCCCTCCACTTT. The chain recombines TRBV10-2 with TRBJ1-6; no clear D. The V and J ends lost 4 bases and 9 bases respectively, with 10 bases between them. Germline CDR1 and CDR2: WSHSY and SAAADI. The CDR3 has 13 amino acids.

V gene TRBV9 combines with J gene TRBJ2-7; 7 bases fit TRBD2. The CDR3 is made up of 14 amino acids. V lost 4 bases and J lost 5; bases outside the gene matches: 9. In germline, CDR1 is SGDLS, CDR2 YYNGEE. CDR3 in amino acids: CASSLTTSRHEQYF. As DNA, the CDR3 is TGTGCCAGCAGCCTAACGACTAGCAGGCACGAGCAGTACTTC.

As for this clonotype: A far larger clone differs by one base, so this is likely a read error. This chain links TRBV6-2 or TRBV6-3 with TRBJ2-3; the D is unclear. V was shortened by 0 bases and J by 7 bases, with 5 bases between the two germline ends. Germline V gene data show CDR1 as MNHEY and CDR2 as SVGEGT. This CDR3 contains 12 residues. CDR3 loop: CASSYSRHTQYF. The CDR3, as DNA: TGTGCCAGCAGTTACTCCAGACATACGCAGTATTTT.

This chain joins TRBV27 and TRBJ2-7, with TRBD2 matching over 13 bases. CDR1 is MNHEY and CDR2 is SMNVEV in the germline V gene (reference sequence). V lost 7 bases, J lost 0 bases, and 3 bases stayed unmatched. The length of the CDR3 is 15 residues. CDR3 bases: TGTGCCAGCATACTAGCGGGAGGGGGCTCCTACGAGCAGTACTTC. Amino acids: CASILAGGGSYEQYF.

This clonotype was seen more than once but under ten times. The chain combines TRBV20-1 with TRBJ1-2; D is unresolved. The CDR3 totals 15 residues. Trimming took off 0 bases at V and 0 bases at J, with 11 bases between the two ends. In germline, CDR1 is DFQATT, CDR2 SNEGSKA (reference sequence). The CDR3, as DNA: TGCAGTGCTAGAGAGCTGGACGCAGCTAACTATGGCTACACCTTC. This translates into CSARELDAANYGYTF.

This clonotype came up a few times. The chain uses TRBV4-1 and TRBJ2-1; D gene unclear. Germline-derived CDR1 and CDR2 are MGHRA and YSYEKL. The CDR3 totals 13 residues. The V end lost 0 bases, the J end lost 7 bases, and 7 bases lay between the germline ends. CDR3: CASSQDWANEQFF. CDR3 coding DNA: TGCGCCAGCAGCCAAGACTGGGCAAATGAGCAGTTCTTC.

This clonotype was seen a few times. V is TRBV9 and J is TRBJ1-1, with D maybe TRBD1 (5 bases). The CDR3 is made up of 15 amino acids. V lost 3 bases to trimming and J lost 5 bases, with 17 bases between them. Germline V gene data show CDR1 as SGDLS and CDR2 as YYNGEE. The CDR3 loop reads CASSAGRGRGTEAFF. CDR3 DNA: TGTGCCAGCAGCGCCGGACGGGGGAGAGGGACTGAAGCTTTCTTT.

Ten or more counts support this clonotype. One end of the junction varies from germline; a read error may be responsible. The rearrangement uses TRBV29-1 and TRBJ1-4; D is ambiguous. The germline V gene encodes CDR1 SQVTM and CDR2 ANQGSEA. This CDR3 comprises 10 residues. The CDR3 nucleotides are TGTGTTGGTCAGGATGAAAAACTGTTTTTT. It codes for CVGQDEKLFF.

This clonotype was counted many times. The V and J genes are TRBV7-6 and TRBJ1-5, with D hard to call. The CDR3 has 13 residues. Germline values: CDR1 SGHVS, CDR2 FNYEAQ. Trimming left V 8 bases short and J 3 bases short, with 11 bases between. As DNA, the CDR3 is TGTGCCAGCGCCGTGGCCCCCAATCAGCCCCAGCATTTT. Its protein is CASAVAPNQPQHF.

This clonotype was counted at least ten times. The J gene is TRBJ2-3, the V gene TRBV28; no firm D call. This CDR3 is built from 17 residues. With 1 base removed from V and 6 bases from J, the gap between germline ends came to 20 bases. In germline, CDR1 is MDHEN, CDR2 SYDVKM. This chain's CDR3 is CASSLFGNYRQGDTQYF. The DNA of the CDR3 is TGTGCCAGCAGTTTATTTGGGAACTATCGACAAGGTGATACGCAGTATTTT.

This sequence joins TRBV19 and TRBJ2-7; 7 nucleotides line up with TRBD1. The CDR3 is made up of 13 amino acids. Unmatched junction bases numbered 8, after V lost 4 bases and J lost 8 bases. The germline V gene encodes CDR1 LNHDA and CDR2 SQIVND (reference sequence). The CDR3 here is CASSRDSGLKQYF. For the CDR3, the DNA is TGTGCCAGTAGTAGGGACAGCGGTTTGAAGCAGTACTTC. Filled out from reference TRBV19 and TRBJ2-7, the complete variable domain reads DGGITQSPKYLFRKEGQNVTLSCEQNLNHDAMYWYRQDPGQGLRLIYYSQIVNDFQKGDIAEGYSVSREKKESFPLTVTSAQKNPTAFYLCASSRDSGLKQYFGPGTRLTVT.

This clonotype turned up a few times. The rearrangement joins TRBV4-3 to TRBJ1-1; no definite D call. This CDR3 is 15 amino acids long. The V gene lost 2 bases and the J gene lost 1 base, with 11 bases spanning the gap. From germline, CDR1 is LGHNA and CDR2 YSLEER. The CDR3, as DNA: TGCGCCAGCAGCCAATCCAACACCAAGAACACTGAAGCTTTCTTT. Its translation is CASSQSNTKNTEAFF.

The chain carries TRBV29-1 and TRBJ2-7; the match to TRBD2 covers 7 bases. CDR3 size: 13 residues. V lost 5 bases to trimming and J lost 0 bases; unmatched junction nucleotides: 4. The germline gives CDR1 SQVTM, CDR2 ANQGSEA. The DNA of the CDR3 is TGCAGCGTTAAACTAGCGATCTCCTACGAGCAGTACTTC. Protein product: CSVKLAISYEQYF.

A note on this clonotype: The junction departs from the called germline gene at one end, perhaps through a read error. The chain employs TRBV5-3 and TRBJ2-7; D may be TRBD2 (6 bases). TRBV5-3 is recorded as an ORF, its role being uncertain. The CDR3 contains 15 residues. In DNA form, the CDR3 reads TGTGCCAGCAGCTTGGCCATCGGGGGCTCCTACGAGCAGTACTTC. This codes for CASSLAIGGSYEQYF.

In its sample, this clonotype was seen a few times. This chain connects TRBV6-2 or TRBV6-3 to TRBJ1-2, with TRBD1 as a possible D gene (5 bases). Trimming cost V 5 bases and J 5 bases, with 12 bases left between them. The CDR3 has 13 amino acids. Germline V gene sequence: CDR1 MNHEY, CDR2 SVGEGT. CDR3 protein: CASSAGMLYGYTF. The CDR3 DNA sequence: TGTGCCAGCAGTGCAGGGATGCTGTATGGCTACACCTTC.

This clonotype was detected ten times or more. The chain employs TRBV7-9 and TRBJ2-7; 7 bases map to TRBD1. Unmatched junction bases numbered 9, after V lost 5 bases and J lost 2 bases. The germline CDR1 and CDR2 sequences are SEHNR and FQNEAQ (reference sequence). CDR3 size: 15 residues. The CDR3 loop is CASSLPGTAAYEQYF. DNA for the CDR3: TGTGCCAGCAGCCTTCCCGGGACAGCCGCCTACGAGCAGTACTTC.

CDR3 residues: CASSYRREQYF. Here the CDR3 DNA reads TGTGCCAGCAGTTACAGACGCGAGCAGTACTTC. The chain employs TRBV6-2 or TRBV6-3 and TRBJ2-7, with D unclear. V dropped 2 bases and J dropped 6 bases, with 5 bases sitting between them. This CDR3 region has 11 residues. The germline V gene encodes CDR1 MNHEY and CDR2 SVGEGT.

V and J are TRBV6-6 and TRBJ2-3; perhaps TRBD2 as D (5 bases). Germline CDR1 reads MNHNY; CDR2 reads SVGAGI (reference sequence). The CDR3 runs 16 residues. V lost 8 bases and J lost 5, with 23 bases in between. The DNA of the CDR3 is TGTGCCAGCTTGCCCGTCGAGGGATCATGGCAAGATACGCAGTATTTT. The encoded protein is CASLPVEGSWQDTQYF.